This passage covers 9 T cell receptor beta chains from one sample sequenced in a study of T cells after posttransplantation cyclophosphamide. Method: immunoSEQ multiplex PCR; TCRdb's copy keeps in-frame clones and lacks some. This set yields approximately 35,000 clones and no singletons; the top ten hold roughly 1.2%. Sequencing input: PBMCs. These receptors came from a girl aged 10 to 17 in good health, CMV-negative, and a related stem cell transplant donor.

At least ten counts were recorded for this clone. CDR3 sequence: CASSELAGQQETQYF. The CDR3 bases are TGTGCCAGCAGTGAACTAGCGGGACAACAAGAGACCCAGTACTTC. The chain employs TRBV6-1 and TRBJ2-5; 9 bases line up with TRBD2. V was clipped by 2 bases and J by 2 bases; unmatched bases: 3. This CDR3 comprises 15 residues. The V gene's germline CDR1 is MNHNS and CDR2 SASEGT.

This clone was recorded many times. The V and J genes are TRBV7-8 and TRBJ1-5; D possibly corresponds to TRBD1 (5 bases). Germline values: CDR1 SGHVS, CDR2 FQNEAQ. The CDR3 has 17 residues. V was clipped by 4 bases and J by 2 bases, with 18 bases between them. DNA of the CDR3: TGTGCCAGCAGCTCCTCCCGGGGACTTGGGGGCAATCAGCCCCAGCATTTT. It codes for CASSSSRGLGGNQPQHF.

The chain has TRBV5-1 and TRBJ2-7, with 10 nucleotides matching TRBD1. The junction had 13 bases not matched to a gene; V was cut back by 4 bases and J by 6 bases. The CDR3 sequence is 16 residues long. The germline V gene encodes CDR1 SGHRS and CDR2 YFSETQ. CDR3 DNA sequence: TGCGCCAGCAGCCCCGTTTTAGGGACAGGGGCCTCCGAGCAGTACTTC. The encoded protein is CASSPVLGTGASEQYF.

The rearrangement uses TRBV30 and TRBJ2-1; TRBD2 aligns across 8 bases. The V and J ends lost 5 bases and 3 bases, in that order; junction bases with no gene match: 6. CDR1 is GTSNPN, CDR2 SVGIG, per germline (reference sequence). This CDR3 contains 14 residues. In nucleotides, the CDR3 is TGTGCCTGGGGGGGACTAGGGTACTACAATGAGCAGTTCTTC. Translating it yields CAWGGLGYYNEQFF. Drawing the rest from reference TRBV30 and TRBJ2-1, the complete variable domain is SQTIHQWPATLVQPVGSPLSLECTVEGTSNPNLYWYRQAAGRGLQLLFYSVGIGQISSEVPQNLSASRPQDRQFILSSKKLLLSDSGFYLCAWGGLGYYNEQFFGPGTRLTVL.

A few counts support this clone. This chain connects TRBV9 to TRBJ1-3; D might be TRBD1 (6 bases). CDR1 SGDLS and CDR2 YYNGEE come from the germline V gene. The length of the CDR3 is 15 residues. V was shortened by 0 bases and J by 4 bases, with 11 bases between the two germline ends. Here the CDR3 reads CASSVAGEIGNTIYF. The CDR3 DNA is TGTGCCAGCAGCGTAGCAGGGGAGATAGGAAACACCATATATTTT.

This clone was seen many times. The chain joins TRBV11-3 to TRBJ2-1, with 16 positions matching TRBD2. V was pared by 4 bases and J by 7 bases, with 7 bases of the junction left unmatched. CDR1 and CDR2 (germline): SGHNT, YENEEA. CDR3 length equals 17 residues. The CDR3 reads CASSSVPGLAGGNEQFF. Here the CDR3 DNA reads TGTGCCAGCAGCTCTGTGCCGGGACTAGCGGGGGGGAATGAGCAGTTCTTC. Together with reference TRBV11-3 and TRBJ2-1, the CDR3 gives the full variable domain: EAGVVQSPRYKIIEKKQPVAFWCNPISGHNTLYWYLQNLGQGPELLIRYENEEAVDDSQLPKDRFSAERLKGVDSTLKIQPAELGDSAVYLCASSSVPGLAGGNEQFFGPGTRLTVL.

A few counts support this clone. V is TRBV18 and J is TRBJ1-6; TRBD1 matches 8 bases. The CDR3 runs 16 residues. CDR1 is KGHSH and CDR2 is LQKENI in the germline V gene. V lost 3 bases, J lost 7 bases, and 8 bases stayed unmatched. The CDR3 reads CASSPGSTGGNSPLHF. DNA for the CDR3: TGTGCCAGCTCACCCGGATCCACAGGGGGAAATTCACCCCTCCACTTT.

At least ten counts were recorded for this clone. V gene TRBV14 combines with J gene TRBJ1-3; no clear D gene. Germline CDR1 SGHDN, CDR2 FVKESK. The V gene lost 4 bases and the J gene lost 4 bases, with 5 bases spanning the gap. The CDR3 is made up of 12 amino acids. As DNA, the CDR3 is TGTGCCAGCAGCCTGTCGGGAAACACCATATATTTT. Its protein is CASSLSGNTIYF.

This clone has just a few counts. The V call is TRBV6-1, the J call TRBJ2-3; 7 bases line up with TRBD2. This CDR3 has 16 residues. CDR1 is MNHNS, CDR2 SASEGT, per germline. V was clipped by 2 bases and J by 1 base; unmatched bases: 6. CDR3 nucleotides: TGTGCCAGCAGTGAACTCGGGGGGAGGGGCACAGATACGCAGTATTTT. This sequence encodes CASSELGGRGTDTQYF.